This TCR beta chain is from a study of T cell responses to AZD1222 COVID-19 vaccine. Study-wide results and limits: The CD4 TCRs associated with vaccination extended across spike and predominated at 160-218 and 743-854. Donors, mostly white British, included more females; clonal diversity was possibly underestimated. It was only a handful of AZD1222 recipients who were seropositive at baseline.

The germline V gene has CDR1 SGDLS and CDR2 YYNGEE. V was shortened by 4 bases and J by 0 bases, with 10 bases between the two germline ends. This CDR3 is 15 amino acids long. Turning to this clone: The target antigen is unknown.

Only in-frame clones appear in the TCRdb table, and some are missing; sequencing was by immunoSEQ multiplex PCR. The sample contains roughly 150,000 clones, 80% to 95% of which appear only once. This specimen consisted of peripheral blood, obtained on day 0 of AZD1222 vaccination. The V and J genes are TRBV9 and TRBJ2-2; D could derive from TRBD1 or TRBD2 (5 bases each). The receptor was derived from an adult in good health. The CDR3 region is CASSPGTANTGELFF. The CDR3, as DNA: TGTGCCAGCAGCCCCGGGACCGCGAACACCGGGGAGCTGTTTTTT.